What follows are 25 T cell receptor beta chains derived from one specimen sequenced in a study of blood T cell repertoires in COVID-19 (dated by TCRdb to the early 2020s). Library construction relied on the immunoSEQ multiplex PCR assay. Here the immuneACCESS table is served through TCRdb, limited to in-frame sequences with V and J called. Missing clones are a known gap in these copies; in checked studies unresolved V genes cover under half, and the rest lacks a known reason. Present in this sample are some 55,000 clones, over 75% of which were seen just once. The ten biggest clones cover less than 8% of the sample. The sample comprised peripheral blood. All receptors come from a man in his sixties with acute or convalescent COVID-19.

J is TRBJ1-6 and V is TRBV4-3; 9 bases align to TRBD1. V lost 0 bases, J lost 5 bases, and 5 bases stayed unmatched. The CDR3 consists of 17 residues. Germline CDR1 LGHNA, CDR2 YSLEER. This CDR3 is CASSQDLDRGHNSPLHF. For the CDR3, the DNA is TGCGCCAGCAGCCAAGATTTGGACAGGGGTCATAATTCACCCCTCCACTTT.

The chain couples TRBV18 to TRBJ2-7; 7 nucleotides match TRBD1. The CDR3 runs 14 residues. Losses at the gene ends were 5 bases for V and 2 bases for J; bases not matched to a gene: 6. The germline gives CDR1 KGHSH, CDR2 LQKENI. The CDR3 loop reads CASSKGAGTYEQYF. The DNA of the CDR3 is TGTGCCAGCTCAAAGGGGGCTGGTACCTACGAGCAGTACTTC.

The CDR3: CASSLLTDNQETQYF. CDR3 bases: TGCGCCAGCAGCTTGCTAACGGACAACCAAGAGACCCAGTACTTC. The V and J genes are TRBV5-1 and TRBJ2-5, with D perhaps TRBD1 (5 bases). Trimming removed 1 base from V and 0 bases from J, with 10 bases in between. Germline values: CDR1 SGHRS, CDR2 YFSETQ. The CDR3 spans 15 residues.

The rearrangement joins TRBV7-2 to TRBJ1-5; D might be TRBD1 (5 bases). Germline values: CDR1 SGHTA, CDR2 FQGNSA. CDR3 length: 14 amino acids. The V gene lost 1 base and the J gene lost 1 base, with 5 bases spanning the gap. DNA of the CDR3: TGTGCCAGCAGCTTAGGACAGAGCAATCAGCCCCAGCATTTT. Its protein is CASSLGQSNQPQHF.

Regarding this clone: The germline gene is not matched at one end of the junction; a read error may be the cause. The chain joins TRBV4-1 to TRBJ2-1; 12 bases fit TRBD2. The CDR3 sequence is 13 residues long. Germline loops: CDR1 MGHRA, CDR2 YSYEKL. The CDR3 DNA sequence: TGCGCCAGCAGCCAGGTCGGACTAGCGGGGTTGGTCTTC. Amino acid sequence: CASSQVGLAGLVF.

This clone showed up just a few times. This chain uses TRBV27 with TRBJ2-3; TRBD1 might be the D (6 bases). V was shortened by 6 bases and J by 5 bases, with 18 bases between the two germline ends. Germline lookup yields CDR1 MNHEY and CDR2 SMNVEV (reference sequence). The CDR3 loop spans 15 amino acids. The CDR3 sequence is CASSLGGSGGDTQYF. DNA for the CDR3: TGTGCCAGCAGCCTAGGGGGTTCCGGAGGAGATACGCAGTATTTT.

The chain carries TRBV27 and TRBJ1-2, with 10 bases aligning to TRBD1. V trimming: 3 bases; J trimming: 8 bases; junction bases outside the gene matches: 12. The CDR3 sequence is 16 residues long. Looked up from germline, CDR1 is MNHEY and CDR2 is SMNVEV (reference sequence). CDR3 nucleotide sequence: TGTGCCAGCAGTTTTCCCACTCGACAGGGGGCCGACGGCTACACCTTC. It is translated as CASSFPTRQGADGYTF.

This clone was observed a single time. The CDR3 DNA reads TGTGCCAGCTCACCAGGACACAACTATGGCTACACCTTC. Protein product: CASSPGHNYGYTF. The genes are TRBV18 and TRBJ1-2; perhaps TRBD1 as D (5 bases). CDR3 length equals 13 residues. The germline V gene encodes CDR1 KGHSH and CDR2 LQKENI. V was pared by 2 bases and J by 2 bases, with 6 bases between.

The gene calls are TRBV27 and TRBJ2-1; D remains unclear. Between the trimmed V and J ends, which lost 5 bases and 8 bases, there was a span of 10 bases. CDR1 and CDR2 (germline): MNHEY, SMNVEV (reference sequence). This CDR3 comprises 12 residues. CDR3 in amino acids: CASSDISDEQFF. CDR3 bases: TGTGCCAGCAGTGACATTTCCGATGAGCAGTTCTTC.

This clone appeared once. The chain is built from TRBV5-1 and TRBJ1-2; TRBD1 is a possible D gene (5 bases). The germline V gene encodes CDR1 SGHRS and CDR2 YFSETQ. The V and J ends lost 8 bases and 2 bases respectively, with 16 bases between them. This CDR3 has 14 amino acids. The chain's CDR3 is CARMDNRPNYGYTF. CDR3 DNA sequence: TGCGCCAGGATGGACAACCGCCCAAACTATGGCTACACCTTC.

The rearrangement joins TRBV7-2 to TRBJ1-3; 8 nucleotides agree with TRBD1. The CDR3 has 16 amino acids. J lost 3 bases, V lost 1 base, and 5 bases had no gene match. CDR1 is SGHTA, CDR2 FQGNSA, per germline. This CDR3 reads CASSLVQGVVGNTIYF. The CDR3 nucleotides are TGTGCCAGCAGCTTAGTACAGGGGGTGGTTGGAAACACCATATATTTT.

The chain carries TRBV5-1 and TRBJ1-2; D perhaps matches TRBD1 (5 bases). Trimming pared 5 bases from V and 8 bases from J, leaving 16 bases between. This CDR3 spans 13 amino acids. Germline V gives CDR1 SGHRS, CDR2 YFSETQ. As DNA, the CDR3 is TGCGCCAGCAGGGCCGAAGGTCCAGGGGGCTACACCTTC. It translates to CASRAEGPGGYTF.

The genes are TRBV7-2 and TRBJ2-3, with a possible D match to TRBD1 (6 bases). Per the germline V gene, CDR1 is SGHTA and CDR2 is FQGNSA. The CDR3 totals 15 residues. The V and J ends lost 5 bases and 2 bases respectively, with 14 bases between them. The CDR3: CASSLQGRYTDTQYF. DNA for the CDR3: TGTGCCAGCAGCCTTCAGGGGCGGTACACAGATACGCAGTATTTT.

V usage is TRBV7-2 and J usage is TRBJ2-7; D unclear. From germline, CDR1 is SGHTA and CDR2 FQGNSA. Trimming took 5 bases from V and 2 from J, leaving 13 bases between them. This CDR3 is built from 14 residues. CDR3 coding DNA: TGTGCCAGCAGCCCCGCCGCAGGTACCTACGAGCAGTACTTC. This encodes CASSPAAGTYEQYF.

J is TRBJ2-7 and V is TRBV6-2 or TRBV6-3; TRBD1 agrees at 12 bases. The J segment lost 4 bases and the V segment lost 4 bases, leaving 5 bases of the junction unmatched. Germline V gives CDR1 MNHEY, CDR2 SVGEGT. This CDR3 region has 15 residues. CDR3 in amino acids: CASSSPGQGAYEQYF. CDR3 in DNA: TGTGCCAGCAGTTCGCCGGGACAGGGGGCTTACGAGCAGTACTTC.

The chain recombines TRBV14 with TRBJ2-7; 10 positions match TRBD1. J was trimmed by 0 bases and V by 4 bases; bases with no gene match: 6. Germline lookup yields CDR1 SGHDN and CDR2 FVKESK. The CDR3 contains 16 residues. CDR3 residues: CASSPLRTGGSYEQYF. The CDR3 DNA follows: TGTGCCAGCAGCCCACTGAGGACAGGGGGCTCCTACGAGCAGTACTTC.

The V call is TRBV6-5, the J call TRBJ2-2; 9 bases align to TRBD2. The V and J ends lost 6 bases and 4 bases, in that order; junction bases with no gene match: 3. Germline V gives CDR1 MNHEY, CDR2 SVGAGI. This CDR3 has 14 amino acids. The CDR3 is CASRRGGSTGELFF. DNA for the CDR3: TGTGCCAGCAGGCGGGGGGGGAGCACCGGGGAGCTGTTTTTT.

The J gene is TRBJ2-3, the V gene TRBV2, with D possibly TRBD1 on 8 matching bases. V was cut by 10 bases and J by 7 bases, with 18 bases left in between. CDR3 length equals 13 residues. The germline V gene encodes CDR1 SNHLY and CDR2 FYNNEI. The CDR3 DNA reads as TGTGCCACCTCGGACAGGGAGGGGAATACGCAGTATTTT. Protein sequence: CATSDREGNTQYF.

J is TRBJ2-7 and V is TRBV3-1 (or the pseudogene TRBV3-2); D remains ambiguous. Trimming took off 0 bases at V and 6 bases at J, with 12 bases between the two ends. Germline V gene lookup returns CDR1 LGHDT and CDR2 YNNKEL (reference sequence). There are 14 residues in the CDR3. The CDR3 spells CASSQESSPFEQYF. The CDR3 DNA reads TGTGCCAGCAGCCAAGAGTCTAGTCCATTCGAGCAGTACTTC.

CDR3 DNA sequence: TGTGCCAGCAGTGCATCTGGACACAGCTACGAGCAGTACTTC. Encoded protein: CASSASGHSYEQYF. This rearrangement joins TRBV9 to TRBJ2-7; a possible D gene is TRBD1 (5 bases). The CDR3 extends over 14 amino acids. CDR1 and CDR2 (germline): SGDLS, YYNGEE. V dropped 5 bases and J dropped 3 bases, with 15 bases sitting between them.

About this clone: The junction does not match germline at one end; this may be a read error. The V call is TRBV5-6, the J call TRBJ1-4, with 8 bases that match TRBD1. The CDR3 runs 14 residues. Germline V CDR1 and CDR2: SGHDT, YYEEEE. DNA of the CDR3: TGTGCCAGCAGTTTGGACAGGGTTAACGAAAAACTGTTTTTT. Translation gives CASSLDRVNEKLFF.

The CDR3 sequence: CAVSLTSGGNPSTDTQYF. CDR3 DNA sequence: TGTGCCGTCTCCCTGACTAGCGGGGGAAACCCAAGCACAGATACGCAGTATTTT. The chain links TRBV5-6 to TRBJ2-3; 12 bases are shared with TRBD2. Germline CDR1 reads SGHDT; CDR2 reads YYEEEE. This CDR3 contains 18 residues. Unmatched junction bases numbered 15, after V lost 10 bases and J lost 0 bases. The full variable domain, in which reference TRBV5-6 and TRBJ2-3 provide the parts outside the CDR3, is DAGVTQSPTHLIKTRGQQVTLRCSPKSGHDTVSWYQQALGQGPQFIFQYYEEEERQRGNFPDRFSGHQFPNYSSELNVNALLLGDSALYLCAVSLTSGGNPSTDTQYFGPGTRLTVL.

The chain employs TRBV6-2 or TRBV6-3 and TRBJ2-6; D gene ambiguous. V gave up 2 bases and J gave up 3 bases, with 5 bases separating them. In germline, CDR1 is MNHEY, CDR2 SVGEGT. The CDR3 length is 14 residues. This chain's CDR3 is CASSYPNGANVLTF. In DNA form, the CDR3 reads TGTGCCAGCAGTTACCCCAATGGGGCCAACGTCCTGACTTTC.

Here the CDR3 DNA reads TGTGCTAGTGGTTTGGAATCGGGACTAGCGGGGGGCCGGAGCTCCTACGAGCAGTACTTC. Its translation: CASGLESGLAGGRSSYEQYF. V and J are TRBV12-5 and TRBJ2-7; 15 positions match TRBD2. Germline assignment: CDR1 LGHNT and CDR2 FRNRAP. V lost 1 base and J lost 0; bases outside the gene matches: 10. The CDR3 has 20 residues.

The gene calls are TRBV30 and TRBJ2-1, with D possibly matching TRBD1 (6 bases). The CDR3 length is 15 residues. Trimming shortened V by 0 bases and J by 4 bases, and 13 bases separated the two germline ends. Germline V gene data show CDR1 as GTSNPN and CDR2 as SVGIG (reference sequence). CDR3 protein: CAWSVRGISYNEQFF. The CDR3 nucleotides are TGTGCCTGGAGTGTTAGGGGGATATCTTACAATGAGCAGTTCTTC.